This entry lists 5 T cell receptor beta chains sequenced from one sample in a study of OX40 agonist ivuxolimab in advanced cancers. The repertoire was sequenced with immunoSEQ multiplex PCR; TCRdb's copy has only in-frame clones and lacks some. The repertoire holds 73,000 or so clones, 75% to 85% seen once, with roughly 0.66% in the top ten. The sample was CD4+ or CD8+ T cells sorted from blood, taken in a trial of the OX40 agonist ivuxolimab. Receptors were obtained from an adult with an advanced solid tumor such as melanoma, head and neck, liver or kidney cancer.

This rearrangement joins TRBV7-9 to TRBJ2-7; D is tentatively TRBD1 or TRBD2 (5 bases each). Germline V CDR1 and CDR2: SEHNR, FQNEAQ (reference sequence). The V and J ends lost 6 bases and 2 bases respectively, with 14 bases between them. The CDR3 contains 14 residues. The CDR3 here is CASSSGTGTYEQYF. CDR3 DNA sequence: TGTGCCAGCAGTTCAGGGACGGGAACCTACGAGCAGTACTTC.

This clone was seen only a few times. The chain uses TRBV7-8 and TRBJ1-3; D may be TRBD1 (5 bases). The V end lost 5 bases, the J end lost 4 bases, and 15 bases lay between the germline ends. This CDR3 comprises 15 residues. Per the germline V gene, CDR1 is SGHVS and CDR2 is FQNEAQ. CDR3: CASSLSGAGGNTIYF. In DNA form, the CDR3 reads TGTGCCAGCAGCCTATCTGGGGCCGGGGGAAACACCATATATTTT.

This clone appeared a single time. The V and J genes are TRBV7-9 and TRBJ1-4, with a tentative D call TRBD1 (6 bases). Trimming took 5 bases from V and 8 from J, leaving 12 bases between them. Germline loops: CDR1 SEHNR, CDR2 FQNEAQ (reference sequence). This CDR3 comprises 13 residues. The CDR3 DNA sequence: TGTGCCAGCAGCCCCGTGACAGGCGAAAAACTGTTTTTT. This translates into CASSPVTGEKLFF.

The chain has TRBV7-2 and TRBJ1-5; the D gene is possibly TRBD1 (6 bases). The V gene lost 5 bases and the J gene lost 1 base, with 9 bases spanning the gap. The germline V gene encodes CDR1 SGHTA and CDR2 FQGNSA. The CDR3 has 14 residues. The CDR3 spells CASSTGLSNQPQHF. For the CDR3, the DNA is TGTGCCAGCAGCACAGGGCTGAGCAATCAGCCCCAGCATTTT.

CDR3 in amino acids: CASSLALADNYGYTF. CDR3 nucleotide sequence: TGTGCCAGCAGCTTAGCGCTGGCGGATAACTATGGCTACACCTTC. This chain joins TRBV7-9 and TRBJ1-2; D is ambiguous. Germline V gives CDR1 SEHNR, CDR2 FQNEAQ (reference sequence). Trimming shortened V by 0 bases and J by 1 base, and 9 bases separated the two germline ends. The CDR3 totals 15 residues.